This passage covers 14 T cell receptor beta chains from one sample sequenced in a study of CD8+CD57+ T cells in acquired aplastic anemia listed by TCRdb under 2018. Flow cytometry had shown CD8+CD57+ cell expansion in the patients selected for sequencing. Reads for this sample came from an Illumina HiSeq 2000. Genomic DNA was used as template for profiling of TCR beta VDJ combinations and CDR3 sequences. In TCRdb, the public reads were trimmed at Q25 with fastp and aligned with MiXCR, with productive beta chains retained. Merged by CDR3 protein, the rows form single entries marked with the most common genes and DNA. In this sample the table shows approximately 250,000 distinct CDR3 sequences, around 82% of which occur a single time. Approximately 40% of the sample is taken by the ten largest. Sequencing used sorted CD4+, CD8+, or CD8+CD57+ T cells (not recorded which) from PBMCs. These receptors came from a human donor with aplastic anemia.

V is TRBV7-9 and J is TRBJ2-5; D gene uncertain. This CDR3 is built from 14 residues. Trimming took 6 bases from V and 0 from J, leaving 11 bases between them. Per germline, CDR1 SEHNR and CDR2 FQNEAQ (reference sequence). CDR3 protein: CASSYSWYQETQYF. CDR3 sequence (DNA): TGTGCCAGCAGTTACTCCTGGTACCAAGAGACCCAGTACTTC.

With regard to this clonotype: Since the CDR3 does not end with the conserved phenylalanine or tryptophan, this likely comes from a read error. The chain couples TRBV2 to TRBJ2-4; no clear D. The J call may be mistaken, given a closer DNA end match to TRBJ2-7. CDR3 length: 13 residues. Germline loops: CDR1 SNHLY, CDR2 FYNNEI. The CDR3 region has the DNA TGTGCCAGCAGCCAAGGGCTCGAATACGAGCAGTACTGC. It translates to CASSQGLEYEQYC.

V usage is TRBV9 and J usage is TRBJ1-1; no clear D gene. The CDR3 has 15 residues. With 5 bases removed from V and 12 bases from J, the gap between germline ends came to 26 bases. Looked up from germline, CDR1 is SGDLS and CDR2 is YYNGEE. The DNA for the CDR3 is TGTGCCAGCAGTTTCGCCGCGAGCTACGTGCAGTACTCTTTCTTT. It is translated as CASSFAASYVQYSFF.

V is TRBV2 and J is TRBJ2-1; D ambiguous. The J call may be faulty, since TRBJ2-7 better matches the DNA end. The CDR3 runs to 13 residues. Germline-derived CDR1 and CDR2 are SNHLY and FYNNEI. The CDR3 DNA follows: TGTGCCAGCAGCGCCGTTGGCAACCACGCGCAGTACTTC. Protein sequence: CASSAVGNHAQYF.

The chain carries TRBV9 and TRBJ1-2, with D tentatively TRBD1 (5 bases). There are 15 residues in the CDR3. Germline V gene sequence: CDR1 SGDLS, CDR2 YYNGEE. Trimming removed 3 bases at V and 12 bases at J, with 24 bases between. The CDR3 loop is CASSGGLADTDTHTF. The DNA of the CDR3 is TGTGCCAGCAGCGGAGGACTAGCGGACACAGATACGCACACCTTC.

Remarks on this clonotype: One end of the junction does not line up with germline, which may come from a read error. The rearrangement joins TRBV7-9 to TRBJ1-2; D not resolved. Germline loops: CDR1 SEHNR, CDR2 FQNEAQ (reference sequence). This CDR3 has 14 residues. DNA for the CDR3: TGTGCCAGCAGCTTAGAACCCGGGGAGCTGTTTTTTAGCTTC. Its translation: CASSLEPGELFFSF.

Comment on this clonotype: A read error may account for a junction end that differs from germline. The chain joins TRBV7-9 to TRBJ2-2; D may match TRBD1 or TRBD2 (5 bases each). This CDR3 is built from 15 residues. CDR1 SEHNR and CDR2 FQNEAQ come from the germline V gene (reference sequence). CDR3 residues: CASSFQPDGTGELFF. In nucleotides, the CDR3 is TGTGCCAGCAGCTTTCAACCGGACGGGACCGGGGAGTTGTTTTTT.

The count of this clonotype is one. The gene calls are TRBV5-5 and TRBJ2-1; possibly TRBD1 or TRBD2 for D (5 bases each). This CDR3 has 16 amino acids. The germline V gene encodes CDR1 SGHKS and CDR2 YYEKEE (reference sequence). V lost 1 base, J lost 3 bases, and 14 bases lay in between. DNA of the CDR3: TGTGCCAGCAGCTTGACGAGCTGGGGGTACTACAATGAGCAGTTCTTC. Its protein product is CASSLTSWGYYNEQFF.

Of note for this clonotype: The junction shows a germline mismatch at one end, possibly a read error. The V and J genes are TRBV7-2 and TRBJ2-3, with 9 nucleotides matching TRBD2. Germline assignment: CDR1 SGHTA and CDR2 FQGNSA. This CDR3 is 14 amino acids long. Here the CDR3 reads CASSLAGGSDTKYF. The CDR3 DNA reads TGTGCCAGCAGCTTGGCGGGAGGGAGCGATACGAAGTATTTT.

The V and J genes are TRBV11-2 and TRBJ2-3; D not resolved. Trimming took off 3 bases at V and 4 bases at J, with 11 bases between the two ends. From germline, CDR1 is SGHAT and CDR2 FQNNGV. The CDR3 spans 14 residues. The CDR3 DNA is TGTGCCAGCAGCTTTACGGGCAGAGCAGATACGCAGTATTTT. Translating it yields CASSFTGRADTQYF.

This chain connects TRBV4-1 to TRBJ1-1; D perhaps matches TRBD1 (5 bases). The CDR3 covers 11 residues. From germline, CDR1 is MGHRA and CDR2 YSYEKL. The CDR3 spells CSGSRVAEAFF. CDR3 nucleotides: TGCAGCGGCAGCAGGGTCGCTGAAGCTTTCTTT.

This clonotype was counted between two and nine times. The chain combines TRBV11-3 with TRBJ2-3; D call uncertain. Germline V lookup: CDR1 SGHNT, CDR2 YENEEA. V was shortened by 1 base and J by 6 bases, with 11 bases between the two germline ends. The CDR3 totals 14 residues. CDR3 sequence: CASSLGADTDTQYF. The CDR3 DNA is TGTGCCAGCAGCTTAGGTGCCGATACCGATACGCAGTATTTT.

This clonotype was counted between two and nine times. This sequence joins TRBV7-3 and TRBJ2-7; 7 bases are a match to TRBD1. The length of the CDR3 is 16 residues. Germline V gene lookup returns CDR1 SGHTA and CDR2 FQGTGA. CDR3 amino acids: CASSFHPDGTAYEQYV. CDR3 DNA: TGTGCCAGCAGCTTTCATCCAGACGGGACAGCCTATGAGCAGTACGTC.

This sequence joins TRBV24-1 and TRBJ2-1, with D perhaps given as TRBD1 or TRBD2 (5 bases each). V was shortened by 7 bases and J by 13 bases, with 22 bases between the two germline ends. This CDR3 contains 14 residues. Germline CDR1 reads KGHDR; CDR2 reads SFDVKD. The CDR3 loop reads CATRTREIRDGQFF. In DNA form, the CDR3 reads TGTGCCACCAGGACCAGGGAAATAAGGGACGGACAGTTCTTC.